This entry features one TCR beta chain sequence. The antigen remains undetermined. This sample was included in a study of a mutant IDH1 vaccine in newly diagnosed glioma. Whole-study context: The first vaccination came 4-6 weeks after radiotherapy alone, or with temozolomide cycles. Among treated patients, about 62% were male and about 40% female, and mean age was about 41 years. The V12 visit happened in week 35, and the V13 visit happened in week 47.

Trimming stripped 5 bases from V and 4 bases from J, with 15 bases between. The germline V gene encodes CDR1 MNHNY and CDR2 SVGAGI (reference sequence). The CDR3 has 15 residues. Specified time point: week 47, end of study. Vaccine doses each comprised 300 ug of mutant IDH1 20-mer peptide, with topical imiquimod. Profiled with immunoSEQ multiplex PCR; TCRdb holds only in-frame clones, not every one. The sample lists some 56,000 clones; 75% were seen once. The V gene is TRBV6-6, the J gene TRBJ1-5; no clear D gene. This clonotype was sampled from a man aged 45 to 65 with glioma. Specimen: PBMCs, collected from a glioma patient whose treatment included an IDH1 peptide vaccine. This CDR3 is CASSPLSVGNQPQHF. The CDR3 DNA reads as TGTGCCAGCAGTCCCCTTTCCGTTGGGAATCAGCCCCAGCATTTT.